This T cell receptor (beta chain) was sequenced in a study of T cells in Graves' hyperthyroidism and ophthalmopathy. Using RNA transcripts as the source, TCR beta CDR3 regions were amplified. First-round RT-PCR with HTBI primers amplified the TCR CDR3 region. TCRdb used MiXCR to reprocess the multiplex PCR reads, holding one entry per CDR3 protein. The repertoire includes about 53,000 distinct CDR3 sequences, just under 50% of them detected once, and under 15% sits in the top ten. Trimming removed 3 bases from V and 3 bases from J, with 18 bases in between. Germline assignment: CDR1 DFQATT and CDR2 SNEGSKA (reference sequence). The CDR3 is 16 amino acids.

V gene TRBV20-1 combines with J gene TRBJ1-3; the D gene is possibly TRBD1 (5 bases). The sequenced material came from blood. This TCR came from a woman in her twenties or thirties with Graves' ophthalmopathy. The CDR3 bases are TGCAGTGCTAGTTTCGGACAAAATAGCTATGGAAACACCATATATTTT. Translated, it gives CSASFGQNSYGNTIYF.